The 20 T cell receptor beta chains in this list originate from one sample, sequenced in a study of OX40 agonist ivuxolimab in advanced cancers. Sequencing was performed with immunoSEQ multiplex PCR; in TCRdb, only in-frame clones are kept and a portion is missing. The sample contains tens of thousands of clones, 65% to 90% of which appear only once. The input for sequencing was CD4+ or CD8+ T cells sorted from blood, taken in a trial of the OX40 agonist ivuxolimab. The receptors derive from an adult with an advanced solid tumor such as melanoma, head and neck, liver or kidney cancer.

The rearrangement links TRBV28 to TRBJ2-7, with 9 bases aligning to TRBD1. Germline CDR1 reads MDHEN; CDR2 reads SYDVKM. The V gene end was trimmed by 4 bases and the J gene end by 6 bases; junction bases not matched to a gene: 4. The CDR3 length is 13 residues. The CDR3 coding sequence is TGTGCCAGCAGTTACAGGGGGCCTCTCGAGCAGTACTTC. Translated, it gives CASSYRGPLEQYF.

The chain employs TRBV12-5 and TRBJ2-7; D is perhaps TRBD2 (6 bases). This CDR3 comprises 16 residues. The V and J ends lost 6 bases and 0 bases respectively, with 18 bases between them. The germline gives CDR1 LGHNT, CDR2 FRNRAP. The CDR3 reads CASGPRLERNSYEQYF. The CDR3 DNA is TGTGCTAGTGGCCCTCGACTAGAGAGGAACTCCTACGAGCAGTACTTC.

As for this clone: Since the CDR3 does not end with the conserved phenylalanine or tryptophan, this likely comes from a read error. The V and J genes are TRBV28 and TRBJ1-2; 9 bases are a match to TRBD1. The CDR3 runs to 13 residues. With V trimmed by 5 bases and J by 7 bases, 5 bases remained unmatched. Germline CDR1 reads MDHEN; CDR2 reads SYDVKM. The CDR3 spells CASSPQGAGGYTV. CDR3 sequence (DNA): TGTGCCAGCAGTCCACAGGGGGCCGGTGGCTACACCGTC.

The rearrangement links TRBV29-1 to TRBJ2-3; D might be TRBD1 (5 bases). V gave up 7 bases and J gave up 6 bases, with 14 bases separating them. This CDR3 is built from 12 residues. Per the germline V gene, CDR1 is SQVTM and CDR2 is ANQGSEA. CDR3 in DNA: TGCAGCGCTCCGGACAATACGGATACGCAGTATTTT. This codes for CSAPDNTDTQYF.

The table lists this clone with a count of one. The chain has TRBV5-1 and TRBJ1-1; D remains ambiguous. Germline CDR1 reads SGHRS; CDR2 reads YFSETQ. V lost 0 bases, J lost 3 bases, and 12 bases lay in between. The CDR3 runs to 15 residues. CDR3 amino acids: CASSLVAAGDTEAFF. DNA for the CDR3: TGCGCCAGCAGCTTGGTGGCCGCGGGCGACACTGAAGCTTTCTTT.

The V and J genes are TRBV18 and TRBJ2-7; D not certain. The CDR3 runs 14 residues. V lost 0 bases, J lost 0 bases, and 6 bases lay in between. CDR1 KGHSH and CDR2 LQKENI come from the germline V gene. The CDR3 coding sequence is TGTGCCAGCTCACCACCGGCAGGCTCCTACGAGCAGTACTTC. Its translation: CASSPPAGSYEQYF.

J is TRBJ2-7 and V is TRBV29-1; 7 positions agree with TRBD2. The CDR3 extends over 14 amino acids. In germline, CDR1 is SQVTM, CDR2 ANQGSEA. After removal of 3 bases from V and 0 bases from J, the junction contained 5 bases not matched to a gene. For the CDR3, the DNA is TGCAGCGTTGATCCTAGCGGATCCTCCTACGAGCAGTACTTC. Amino acid sequence: CSVDPSGSSYEQYF.

The chain combines TRBV6-1 with TRBJ1-2; 7 bases agree with TRBD1. This CDR3 has 15 amino acids. With 6 bases clipped from V and 1 base from J, the junction kept 8 bases outside the gene matches. Germline loops: CDR1 MNHNS, CDR2 SASEGT. CDR3 sequence: CASSLTGEGNYGYTF. Here the CDR3 DNA reads TGTGCCAGCAGCCTTACAGGGGAGGGTAACTATGGCTACACCTTC.

The rearrangement links TRBV11-3 to TRBJ2-5; D gene ambiguous. The length of the CDR3 is 13 residues. Germline CDR1 and CDR2: SGHNT and YENEEA. V was shortened by 1 base and J by 3 bases, with 6 bases between the two germline ends. In DNA form, the CDR3 reads TGTGCCAGCAGCTTAGGCCCCAAAGAGACCCAGTACTTC. Its protein product is CASSLGPKETQYF.

J is TRBJ2-3 and V is TRBV11-3; D is perhaps TRBD2 (6 bases). The V and J ends lost 5 bases and 4 bases respectively, with 19 bases between them. Germline assignment: CDR1 SGHNT and CDR2 YENEEA. CDR3 length: 16 amino acids. This chain's CDR3 is CASSTRDGGASDTQYF. DNA of the CDR3: TGTGCCAGCAGCACGCGGGACGGAGGGGCGTCAGATACGCAGTATTTT.

The chain couples TRBV6-5 to TRBJ2-5, with TRBD2 identical over 12 bases. Unmatched junction bases numbered 12, after V lost 6 bases and J lost 10 bases. In germline, CDR1 is MNHEY, CDR2 SVGAGI. The CDR3 length is 15 residues. CDR3 sequence: CASRPLAGGLIDQYF. The CDR3 nucleotides are TGTGCCAGCAGACCCCTAGCGGGGGGGCTTATCGACCAGTACTTC.

The chain combines TRBV5-1 with TRBJ2-3; no clear D. This CDR3 has 14 amino acids. CDR1 is SGHRS, CDR2 YFSETQ, per germline. Trimming left V 0 bases short and J 3 bases short, with 8 bases between. The CDR3 loop reads CASSLGRETDTQYF. The CDR3 nucleotides read TGCGCCAGCAGCTTGGGAAGGGAAACAGATACGCAGTATTTT.

The rearrangement uses TRBV27 and TRBJ1-5; perhaps TRBD1 as D (6 bases). The V end was cut by 8 bases, the J end by 0 bases, with 14 bases between. Per the germline V gene, CDR1 is MNHEY and CDR2 is SMNVEV (reference sequence). CDR3 size: 15 residues. CDR3 sequence reads: CASRFRGFSNQPQHF. The DNA for the CDR3 is TGTGCCAGCCGATTCAGGGGATTTAGCAATCAGCCCCAGCATTTT.

The rearrangement joins TRBV15 to TRBJ2-7; possible D gene TRBD2, 6 bases. V lost 8 bases and J lost 3, with 14 bases in between. The CDR3 runs 13 residues. Germline V gene lookup returns CDR1 LNHNV and CDR2 YYDKDF (reference sequence). This chain's CDR3 is CATCQQEGYEQYF. The CDR3 coding sequence is TGTGCCACCTGCCAACAGGAGGGCTACGAGCAGTACTTC.

The chain has TRBV2 and TRBJ2-7; no reliable D call. CDR1 SNHLY and CDR2 FYNNEI come from the germline V gene. The V gene lost 2 bases and the J gene lost 0 bases, with 8 bases spanning the gap. This CDR3 has 14 amino acids. Here the CDR3 DNA reads TGTGCCAGCAGTGAAATCCACACCTCCTACGAGCAGTACTTC. Its translation: CASSEIHTSYEQYF.

The chain is built from TRBV7-3 and TRBJ1-2, with D perhaps TRBD1 (6 bases). Germline V gene data show CDR1 as SGHTA and CDR2 as FQGTGA. The CDR3 covers 15 residues. V was shortened by 2 bases and J by 10 bases, with 20 bases between the two germline ends. The CDR3 DNA is TGTGCCAGCAGCTTAGATCTGTCGGGGGCGGAGGACTACACCTTC. It translates to CASSLDLSGAEDYTF.

The chain carries TRBV11-2 and TRBJ2-7; maybe TRBD1 (7 bases). With 1 base removed from V and 9 bases from J, the gap between germline ends came to 16 bases. CDR3 length: 14 residues. Germline-derived CDR1 and CDR2 are SGHAT and FQNNGV. The CDR3 loop reads CASSLVAGGIRQYF. CDR3 DNA: TGTGCCAGCAGCTTAGTTGCAGGGGGGATCAGGCAGTACTTC.

This chain connects TRBV18 to TRBJ1-3, with D uncertain. CDR1 and CDR2 from the germline V gene are KGHSH and LQKENI. The V end was cut by 1 base, the J end by 3 bases, with 19 bases between. CDR3 length: 18 amino acids. CDR3 nucleotide sequence: TGTGCCAGCTCACCACAAAACCCCACAGTGGCTCGTGGAAACACCATATATTTT. Protein: CASSPQNPTVARGNTIYF.

The sample holds a few counts of this clone. The chain uses TRBV9 and TRBJ1-3; tentative D call: TRBD1 (5 bases). V gave up 5 bases and J gave up 2 bases, with 14 bases separating them. Per the germline V gene, CDR1 is SGDLS and CDR2 is YYNGEE. CDR3 length equals 15 residues. In DNA form, the CDR3 reads TGTGCCAGCAGTCGGGTCCAGGGAGCTGGAAACACCATATATTTT. The encoded protein is CASSRVQGAGNTIYF.

This chain joins TRBV20-1 and TRBJ1-1; D is unclear. V dropped 2 bases and J dropped 3 bases, with 4 bases sitting between them. From germline, CDR1 is DFQATT and CDR2 SNEGSKA (reference sequence). CDR3 size: 11 residues. CDR3 nucleotides: TGCAGTGCTAGAAAGGACACTGAAGCTTTCTTT. This sequence encodes CSARKDTEAFF.